This record concerns one TCR beta chain sequence. The antigen remains unidentified. This specimen comes from a study of OX40 agonist ivuxolimab in advanced cancers. Study-level background: Those enrolled were about 82% male, with a mean age of 60 years and ages from roughly 23 to 79. Study results and limitations: Also present in some nonresponders was a low level of normalized T-cell clonal expansion.

Using immunoSEQ multiplex PCR, the repertoire was profiled, and TCRdb retains in-frame clones only, with some absent. The sample holds around 80,000 clones; about 86% are singletons and the top ten take approximately 0.99%. The study sampled blood at baseline, cycle 4 day 1, and cycle 7 day 1. The CDR3 extends over 15 amino acids. CDR1 is MNHNY and CDR2 is SVGAGI in the germline V gene (reference sequence). The germline V and J ends were trimmed by 0 bases and 1 base, with 9 bases remaining between them. The chain combines TRBV6-6 with TRBJ2-5; D remains unclear. The source is an adult with an advanced solid tumor such as melanoma, head and neck, liver or kidney cancer. Here the sequenced sample was CD4+ or CD8+ T cells sorted from blood, taken in a trial of the OX40 agonist ivuxolimab. CDR3 amino acids: CASSYSTQTQETQYF. The CDR3 coding sequence is TGTGCCAGCAGTTACTCGACACAGACCCAAGAGACCCAGTACTTC.